This TCR beta chain was captured in a study of cytomegalovirus exposure and HLA in healthy donors. Both 60 Vbeta primers and 13 Jbeta primers went into the PCR. Some clones are missing from TCRdb's copy, which holds only in-frame ones; the method was immunoSEQ multiplex PCR. Listed are 35,000 to 45,000 clones; roughly 2.9% falls within the top ten. Germline V gene lookup returns CDR1 MNHNS and CDR2 SASEGT. This CDR3 contains 14 residues. V shed 4 bases and J shed 1 base, with 10 bases lying between them. General study results and limits: More clonal expansion characterized HLA-associated TCR beta chains than equally common others in a later analysis. A list of roughly 180 TCR beta chains associated with cytomegalovirus was given.

About this clone: The antigen is unknown.

J is TRBJ1-1 and V is TRBV6-1; possible D gene TRBD1, 6 bases. Sequencing was carried out using PBMCs. The receptor's source is a young woman in good health and CMV-seropositive. The DNA for the CDR3 is TGTGCCAGCAGTGCCATGACAGGGAACACTGAAGCTTTCTTT. Translation: CASSAMTGNTEAFF.